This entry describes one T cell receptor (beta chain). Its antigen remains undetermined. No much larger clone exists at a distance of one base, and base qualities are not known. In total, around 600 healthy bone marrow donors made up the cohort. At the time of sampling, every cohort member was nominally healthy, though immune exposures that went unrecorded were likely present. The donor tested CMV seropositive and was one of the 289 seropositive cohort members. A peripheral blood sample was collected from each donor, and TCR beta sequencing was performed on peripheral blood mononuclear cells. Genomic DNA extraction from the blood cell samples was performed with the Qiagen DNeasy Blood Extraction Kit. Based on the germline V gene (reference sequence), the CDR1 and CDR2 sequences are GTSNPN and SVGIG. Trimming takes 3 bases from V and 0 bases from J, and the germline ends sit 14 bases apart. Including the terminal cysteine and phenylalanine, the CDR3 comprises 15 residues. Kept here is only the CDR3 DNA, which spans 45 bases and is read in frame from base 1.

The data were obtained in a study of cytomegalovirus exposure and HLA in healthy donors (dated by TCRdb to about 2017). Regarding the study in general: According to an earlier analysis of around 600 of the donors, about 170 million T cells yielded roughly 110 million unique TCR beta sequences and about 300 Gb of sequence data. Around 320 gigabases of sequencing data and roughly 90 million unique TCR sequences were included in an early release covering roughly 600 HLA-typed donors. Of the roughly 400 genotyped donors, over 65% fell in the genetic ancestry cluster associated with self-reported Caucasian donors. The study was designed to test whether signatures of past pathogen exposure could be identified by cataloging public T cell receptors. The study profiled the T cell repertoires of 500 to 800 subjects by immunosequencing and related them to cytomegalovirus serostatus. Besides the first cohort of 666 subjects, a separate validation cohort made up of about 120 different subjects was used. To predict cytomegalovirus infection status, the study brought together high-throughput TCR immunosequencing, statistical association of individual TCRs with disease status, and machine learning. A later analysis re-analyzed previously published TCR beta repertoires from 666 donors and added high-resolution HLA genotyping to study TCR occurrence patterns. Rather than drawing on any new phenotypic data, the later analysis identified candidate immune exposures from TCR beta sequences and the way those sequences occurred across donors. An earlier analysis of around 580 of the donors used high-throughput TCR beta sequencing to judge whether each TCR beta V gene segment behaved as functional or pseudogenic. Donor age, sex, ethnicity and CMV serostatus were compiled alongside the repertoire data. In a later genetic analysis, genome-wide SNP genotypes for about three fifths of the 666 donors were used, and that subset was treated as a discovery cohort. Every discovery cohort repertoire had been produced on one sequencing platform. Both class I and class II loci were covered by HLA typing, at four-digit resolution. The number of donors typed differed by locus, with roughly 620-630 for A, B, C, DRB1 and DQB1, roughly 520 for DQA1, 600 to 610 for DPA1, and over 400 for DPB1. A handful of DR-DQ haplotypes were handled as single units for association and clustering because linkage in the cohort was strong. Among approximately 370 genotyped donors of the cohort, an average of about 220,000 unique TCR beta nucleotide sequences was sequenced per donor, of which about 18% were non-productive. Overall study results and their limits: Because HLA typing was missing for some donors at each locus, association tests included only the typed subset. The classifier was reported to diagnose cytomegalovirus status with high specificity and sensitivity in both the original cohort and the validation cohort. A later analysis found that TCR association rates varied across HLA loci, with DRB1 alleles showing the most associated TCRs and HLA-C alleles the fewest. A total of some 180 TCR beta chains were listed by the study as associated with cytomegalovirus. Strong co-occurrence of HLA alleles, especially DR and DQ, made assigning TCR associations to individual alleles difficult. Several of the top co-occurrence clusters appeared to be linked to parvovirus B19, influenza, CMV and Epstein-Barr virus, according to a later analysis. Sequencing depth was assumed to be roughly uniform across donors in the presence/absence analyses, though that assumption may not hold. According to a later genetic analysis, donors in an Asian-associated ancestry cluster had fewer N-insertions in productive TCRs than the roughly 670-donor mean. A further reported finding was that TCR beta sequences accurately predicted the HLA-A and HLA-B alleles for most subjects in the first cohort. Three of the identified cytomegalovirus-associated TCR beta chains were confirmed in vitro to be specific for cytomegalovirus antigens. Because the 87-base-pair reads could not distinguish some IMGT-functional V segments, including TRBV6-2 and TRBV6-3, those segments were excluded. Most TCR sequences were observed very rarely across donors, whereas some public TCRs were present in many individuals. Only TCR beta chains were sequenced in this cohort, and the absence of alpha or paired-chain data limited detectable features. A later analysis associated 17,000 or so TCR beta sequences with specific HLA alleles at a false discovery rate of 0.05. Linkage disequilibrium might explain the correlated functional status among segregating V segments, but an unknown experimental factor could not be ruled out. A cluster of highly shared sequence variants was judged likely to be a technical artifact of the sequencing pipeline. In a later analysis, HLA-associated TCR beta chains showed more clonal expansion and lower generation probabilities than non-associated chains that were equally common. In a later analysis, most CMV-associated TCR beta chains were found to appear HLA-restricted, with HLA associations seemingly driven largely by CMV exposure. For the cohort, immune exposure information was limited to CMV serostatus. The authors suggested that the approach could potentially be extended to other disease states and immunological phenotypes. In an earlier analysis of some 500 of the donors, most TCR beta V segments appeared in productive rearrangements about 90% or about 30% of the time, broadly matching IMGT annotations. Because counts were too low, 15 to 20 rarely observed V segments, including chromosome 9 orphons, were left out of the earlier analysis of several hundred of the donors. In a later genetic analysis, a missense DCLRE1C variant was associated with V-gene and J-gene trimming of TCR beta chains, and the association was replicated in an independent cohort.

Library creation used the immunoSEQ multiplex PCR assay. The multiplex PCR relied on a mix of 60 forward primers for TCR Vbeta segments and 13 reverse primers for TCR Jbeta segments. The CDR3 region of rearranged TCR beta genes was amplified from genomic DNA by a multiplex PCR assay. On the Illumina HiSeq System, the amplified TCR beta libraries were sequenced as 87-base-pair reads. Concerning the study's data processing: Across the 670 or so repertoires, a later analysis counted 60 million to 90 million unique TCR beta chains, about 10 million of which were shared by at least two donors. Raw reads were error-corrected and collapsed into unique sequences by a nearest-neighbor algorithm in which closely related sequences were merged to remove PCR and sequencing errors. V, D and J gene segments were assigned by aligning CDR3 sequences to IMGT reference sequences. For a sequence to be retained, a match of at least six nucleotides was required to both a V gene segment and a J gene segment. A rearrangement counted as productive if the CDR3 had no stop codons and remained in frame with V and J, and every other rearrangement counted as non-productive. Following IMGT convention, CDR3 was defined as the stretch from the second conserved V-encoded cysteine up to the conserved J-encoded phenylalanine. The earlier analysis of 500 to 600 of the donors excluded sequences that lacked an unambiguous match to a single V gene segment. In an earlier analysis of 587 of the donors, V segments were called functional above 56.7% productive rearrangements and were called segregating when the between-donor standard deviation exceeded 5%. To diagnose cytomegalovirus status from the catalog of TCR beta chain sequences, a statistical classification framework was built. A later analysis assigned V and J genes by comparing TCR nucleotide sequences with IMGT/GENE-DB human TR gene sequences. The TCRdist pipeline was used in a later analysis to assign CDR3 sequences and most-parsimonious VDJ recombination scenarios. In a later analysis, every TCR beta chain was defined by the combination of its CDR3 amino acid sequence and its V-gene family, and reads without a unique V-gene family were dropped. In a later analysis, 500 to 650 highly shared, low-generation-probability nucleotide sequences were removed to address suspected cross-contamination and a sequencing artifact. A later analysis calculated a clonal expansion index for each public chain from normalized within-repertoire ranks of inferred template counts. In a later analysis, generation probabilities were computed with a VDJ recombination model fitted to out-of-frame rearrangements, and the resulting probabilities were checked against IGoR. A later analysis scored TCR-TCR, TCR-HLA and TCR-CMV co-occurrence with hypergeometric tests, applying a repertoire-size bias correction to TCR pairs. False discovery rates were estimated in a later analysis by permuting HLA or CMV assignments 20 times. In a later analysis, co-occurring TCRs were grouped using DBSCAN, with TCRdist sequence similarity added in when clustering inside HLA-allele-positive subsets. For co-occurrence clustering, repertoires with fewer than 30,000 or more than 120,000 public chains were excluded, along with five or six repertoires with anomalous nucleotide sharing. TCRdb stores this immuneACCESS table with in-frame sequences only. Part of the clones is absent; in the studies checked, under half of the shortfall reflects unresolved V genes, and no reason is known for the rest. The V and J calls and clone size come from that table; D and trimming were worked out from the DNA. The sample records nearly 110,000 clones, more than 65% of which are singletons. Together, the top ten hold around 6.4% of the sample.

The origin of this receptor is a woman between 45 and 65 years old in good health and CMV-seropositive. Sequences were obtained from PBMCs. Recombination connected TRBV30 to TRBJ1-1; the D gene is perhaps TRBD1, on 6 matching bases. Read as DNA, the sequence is TGTGCCTGGAGGTTGCAGGGGAAAATGAACACTGAAGCTTTCTTT. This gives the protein CAWRLQGKMNTEAFF.